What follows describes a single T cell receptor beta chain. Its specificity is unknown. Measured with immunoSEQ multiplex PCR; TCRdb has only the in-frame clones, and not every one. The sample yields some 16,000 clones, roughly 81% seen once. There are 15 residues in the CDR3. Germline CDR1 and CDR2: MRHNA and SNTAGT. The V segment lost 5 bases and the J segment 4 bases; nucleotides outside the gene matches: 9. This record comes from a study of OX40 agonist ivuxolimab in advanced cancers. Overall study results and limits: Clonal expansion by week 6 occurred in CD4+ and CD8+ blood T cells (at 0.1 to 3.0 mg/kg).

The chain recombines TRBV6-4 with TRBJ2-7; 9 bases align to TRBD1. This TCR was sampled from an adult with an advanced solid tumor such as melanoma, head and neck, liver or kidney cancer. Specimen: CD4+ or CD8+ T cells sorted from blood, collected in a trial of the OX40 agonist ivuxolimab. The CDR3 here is CASSTNRDRDYEQYF. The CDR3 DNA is TGTGCCAGCAGTACCAACCGGGACAGGGATTACGAGCAGTACTTC.